Sequencing of this TCR beta chain was carried out in a study of blood T cells in healthy people across ages. Combining a sample-barcoded 5' primer with a J-beta primer mix, a second PCR ran for roughly 6 to 11 cycles. One entry per CDR3 protein, called by TCRdb with MiXCR from the 5' RACE reads. The table has more than 800,000 distinct CDR3 sequences, 40% to 45% seen once. The sample comprised blood. This TCR was sampled from a woman in her fifties or sixties in good health.

The CDR3 sequence: CASSLYLASNEQFF. For the CDR3, the DNA is TGTGCCAGCAGCTTATATTTAGCGTCCAATGAGCAGTTCTTC. This chain connects TRBV11-3 to TRBJ2-1; perhaps TRBD2 as D (5 bases). V was pared by 2 bases and J by 6 bases, with 11 bases between. The germline CDR1 and CDR2 sequences are SGHNT and YENEEA. This CDR3 region has 14 residues.